These T cell receptor beta chains were read from a single sample in a study of early T cells in non-severe SARS-CoV-2 infection. TCRdb re-called the 5' RACE reads with MiXCR, one entry per CDR3 protein. The data hold more than 25,000 distinct CDR3 sequences, with 4% to 5.5% observed a single time. Sequencing was performed on whole blood. The receptors originated from an adult who was a healthcare worker with PCR-confirmed SARS-CoV-2 infection or an uninfected control (not recorded which). Each CDR3 is given with its conserved first and last residue. Fields, in order: J gene, V gene, CDR3 protein.

>TRBJ2-1|TRBV6-5
CASSYSWDTTYNEQFF
>TRBJ2-2|TRBV21-1
CASSKRLAGPNTGELFF
>TRBJ2-6|TRBV6-5
CASSRRFSFGANVLTF
>TRBJ2-2|TRBV3-1
CASSQVRRLKGGELFF
>TRBJ2-7|TRBV10-2
CASSDPSSYEQYF
>TRBJ2-5|TRBV28
CASSLNQETQYF
>TRBJ2-3|TRBV6-5
CASRALAGGRMDTQYF
>TRBJ2-7|TRBV5-1
CASRRGTGYEQYF
>TRBJ1-5|TRBV18
CASSPGYSNQPQHF
>TRBJ2-7|TRBV7-9
CASSLTARGGGPYEQYF
>TRBJ2-5|TRBV6-2/TRBV6-3
CASSWVRETQYF
>TRBJ2-2|TRBV19
CASSIWGTGGNTGELFF
>TRBJ2-6|TRBV7-3
CASSLWRQGNSNSGANVLTF
>TRBJ1-1|TRBV30
CAWSVARGVTRKAFF
>TRBJ2-1|TRBV6-2/TRBV6-3
CASSRRGYEQFF
>TRBJ1-3|TRBV7-2
CASSLGNVLSGNTIYF
>TRBJ2-1|TRBV11-3
CASSPPTSGRTGEQFF
>TRBJ1-1|TRBV5-1
CASSFEPWNTEAFF
>TRBJ1-5|TRBV7-9
CASSSQGNFNNQPQHF
>TRBJ1-1|TRBV18
CASNGGRGAEAFF
>TRBJ2-7|TRBV2
CASREGLADLEQYF
>TRBJ2-7|TRBV10-3
CAIRGVSSYEQYF
>TRBJ2-1|TRBV5-4
CASSTGQGSEQFF
>TRBJ1-5|TRBV13
CASSLGDSNQPQHF
>TRBJ1-2|TRBV7-2
CASSLEAPVLSGYTF
>TRBJ2-2|TRBV6-5
CASRVSGAVSTGELFF
>TRBJ2-1|TRBV19
CASSIVSGGANEQFF
>TRBJ2-7|TRBV5-1
CASSLAQNGGREHF
>TRBJ1-5|TRBV19
CASSSQGQYLDQPQHF
>TRBJ1-1|TRBV5-1
CASSFLTGAANMNTEAFF
>TRBJ2-1|TRBV19
CASSIDSLAGGYNEQFF
>TRBJ2-6|TRBV20-1
CSAIPLLAGRSGANVLTF
>TRBJ2-1|TRBV20-1
CSASETEQFF
>TRBJ2-3|TRBV5-6
CASSRSWGAGTDTQYF
>TRBJ2-7|TRBV2
CASSELAGVYYEQYF
>TRBJ1-6|TRBV29-1
CSVADKINSPLHF
>TRBJ1-5|TRBV5-5
CASSRGQESSHQPQHF